The 19 T cell receptor beta chains in this list originate from one sample, sequenced in a study of blood T cell repertoires in COVID-19. Here immunoSEQ multiplex PCR was the method, and the copy in TCRdb shows in-frame clones only, minus some. The sample has around 69,000 clones; over 80% are singletons. The sample comprised peripheral blood. These receptors were collected from a woman aged 55-69 years with acute or convalescent COVID-19.

This clone showed up just a few times. J is TRBJ1-2 and V is TRBV10-3; TRBD1 matches 9 bases. Germline values: CDR1 ENHRY, CDR2 SYGVKD. The CDR3 covers 15 residues. The J segment lost 2 bases and the V segment lost 6 bases, leaving 7 bases of the junction unmatched. CDR3 DNA sequence: TGTGCCATCAGCCAAGGGACAGGGCTGAACTATGGCTACACCTTC. Translating it yields CAISQGTGLNYGYTF.

The table lists this clone with a count of one. This sequence joins TRBV5-1 and TRBJ1-1; possible D gene TRBD1, 5 bases. This CDR3 contains 19 residues. V was clipped by 5 bases and J by 3 bases, with 29 bases between them. In germline, CDR1 is SGHRS, CDR2 YFSETQ. CDR3 in DNA: TGCGCCAGCAGATCCGGTCAAATAGTTCCCCGAAAGGGGCACACTGAAGCTTTCTTT. Translated, it gives CASRSGQIVPRKGHTEAFF.

J is TRBJ2-3 and V is TRBV10-2; D possibly corresponds to TRBD2 (6 bases). Trimming left V 4 bases short and J 1 base short, with 15 bases between. There are 16 residues in the CDR3. Germline V lookup: CDR1 WSHSY, CDR2 SAAADI. The chain's CDR3 is CASSGLGSGRTDTQYF. The CDR3 DNA sequence: TGCGCCAGCAGTGGCCTAGGAAGCGGGCGCACAGATACGCAGTATTTT.

This clone is a singleton in its sample. This chain links TRBV29-1 with TRBJ1-1; D remains unclear. Trimming shortened V by 4 bases and J by 0 bases, and 9 bases separated the two germline ends. The CDR3 sequence is 13 residues long. CDR1 SQVTM and CDR2 ANQGSEA come from the germline V gene. CDR3 region: CSVAQMMNTEAFF. The CDR3 bases are TGCAGCGTTGCTCAGATGATGAACACTGAAGCTTTCTTT.

This clone appeared a single time. The CDR3 spells CASSPGQRQPQHF. The CDR3 region has the DNA TGTGCCAGCAGCCCGGGACAACGACAGCCCCAGCATTTT. The chain is built from TRBV3-1 (or the pseudogene TRBV3-2) and TRBJ1-5; perhaps TRBD1 as D (6 bases). The V end was cut by 4 bases, the J end by 7 bases, with 11 bases between. The CDR3 spans 13 residues. CDR1 is LGHDT and CDR2 is YNNKEL in the germline V gene (reference sequence).

This clone was seen a single time. The chain links TRBV6-1 to TRBJ1-2; 7 bases fit TRBD1. Trimming cost V 2 bases and J 3 bases; bases outside gene matches: 6. Looked up from germline, CDR1 is MNHNS and CDR2 is SASEGT. CDR3 length: 15 amino acids. The CDR3 here is CASSESSGGHYGYTF. CDR3 nucleotides: TGTGCCAGCAGTGAAAGTTCAGGGGGGCACTATGGCTACACCTTC.

J is TRBJ1-1 and V is TRBV6-5; 9 bases fit TRBD1. This CDR3 comprises 14 residues. V lost 7 bases, J lost 5 bases, and 8 bases stayed unmatched. Germline-derived CDR1 and CDR2 are MNHEY and SVGAGI. The DNA for the CDR3 is TGTGCCAGCACCAAACGGACAGGGGCAACTGAAGCTTTCTTT. Translation gives CASTKRTGATEAFF.

V gene TRBV9 combines with J gene TRBJ2-3, with TRBD2 matching 7 bases. Per the germline V gene, CDR1 is SGDLS and CDR2 is YYNGEE. Trimming took 3 bases from V and 3 from J; bases not matched to a gene: 7. The CDR3 has 15 amino acids. The CDR3 region is CASSASGAGTDTQYF. DNA for the CDR3: TGTGCCAGCAGCGCAAGCGGGGCCGGGACAGATACGCAGTATTTT.

The rearrangement joins TRBV2 to TRBJ2-3; possibly TRBD1 for D (6 bases). From germline, CDR1 is SNHLY and CDR2 FYNNEI. V was clipped by 5 bases and J by 0 bases, with 12 bases between them. The CDR3 loop spans 15 amino acids. Here the CDR3 DNA reads TGTGCCAGCAGTCTACAGGGAAGAAGCACAGATACGCAGTATTTT. This encodes CASSLQGRSTDTQYF.

This clone was seen a single time. J is TRBJ2-1 and V is TRBV11-1, with D maybe TRBD2 (7 bases). The V end was cut by 5 bases, the J end by 8 bases, with 19 bases between. The V gene's germline CDR1 is SGHAT and CDR2 FQDESV (reference sequence). This CDR3 comprises 15 residues. The CDR3 sequence: CASSPMGGPLYEQFF. The CDR3 region has the DNA TGTGCCAGCAGCCCCATGGGGGGGCCCTTATATGAGCAGTTCTTC.

The CDR3, as DNA: TGTGCCAGCAGTCGCCTACCGGGACTAGCGAACAATGAGCAGTTCTTC. Amino acids: CASSRLPGLANNEQFF. The chain has TRBV7-2 and TRBJ2-1; 10 nucleotides match TRBD2. Germline CDR1 reads SGHTA; CDR2 reads FQGNSA. V gave up 6 bases and J gave up 5 bases; unmatched junction bases: 10. The CDR3 runs 16 residues.

This clone is medium-sized within its sample. This chain joins TRBV6-5 and TRBJ1-2; D remains unclear. The ends were cut back, 6 bases at V and 0 bases at J, with 11 bases in the middle. The CDR3 is 14 amino acids. Germline V gives CDR1 MNHEY, CDR2 SVGAGI. CDR3 sequence reads: CASSPLGPNYGYTF. CDR3 sequence (DNA): TGTGCCAGCAGCCCCTTGGGCCCTAACTATGGCTACACCTTC.

The rearrangement uses TRBV9 and TRBJ2-2, with D perhaps matching TRBD1 (6 bases). V was pared by 2 bases and J by 4 bases, with 15 bases between. Germline CDR1 is SGDLS and CDR2 is YYNGEE. The CDR3 runs to 16 residues. This CDR3 is CASSVTGSRGTGELFF. The CDR3 coding sequence is TGTGCCAGCAGCGTCACAGGGTCGAGAGGCACCGGGGAGCTGTTTTTT.

The chain couples TRBV9 to TRBJ2-7; 9 bases are shared with TRBD1. The trim removed 2 bases at V and 4 bases at J, leaving 7 bases unmatched. CDR3 size: 15 residues. Germline V gene lookup returns CDR1 SGDLS and CDR2 YYNGEE. In DNA form, the CDR3 reads TGTGCCAGCAGCGTTTCCGGGACAGGGTTATACGAGCAGTACTTC. Protein: CASSVSGTGLYEQYF. The complete variable domain, with remaining parts taken from reference TRBV9 and TRBJ2-7, reads DSGVTQTPKHLITATGQRVTLRCSPRSGDLSVYWYQQSLDQGLQFLIQYYNGEERAKGNILERFSAQQFPDLHSELNLSSLELGDSALYFCASSVSGTGLYEQYFGPGTRLTVT.

The chain couples TRBV28 to TRBJ1-2, with D possibly matching TRBD1 (6 bases). The V end lost 7 bases, the J end lost 0 bases, and 15 bases lay between the germline ends. The CDR3 is 15 residues long. The germline V gene encodes CDR1 MDHEN and CDR2 SYDVKM. The CDR3 reads CASINGGGANYGYTF. The CDR3 DNA reads as TGTGCCAGCATTAATGGGGGGGGCGCTAACTATGGCTACACCTTC.

This chain joins TRBV7-6 and TRBJ2-1; no reliable D call. The CDR3 loop spans 14 amino acids. V lost 5 bases and J lost 10, with 18 bases in between. Per the germline V gene, CDR1 is SGHVS and CDR2 is FNYEAQ. The CDR3 DNA is TGTGCCAGCAGCCTAAGCCTAAGGAGTGGGGAGCAGTTCTTC. It encodes CASSLSLRSGEQFF.

This chain uses TRBV29-1 with TRBJ1-2; TRBD1 matches at 10 bases. V dropped 6 bases and J dropped 4; count of bases not matched to a gene: 8. The CDR3 consists of 14 residues. Germline CDR1 and CDR2: SQVTM and ANQGSEA. In nucleotides, the CDR3 is TGCAGCGTCCCTAGGACAGGGGGTCTCTATGGCTACACCTTC. This translates into CSVPRTGGLYGYTF.

The V call is TRBV5-1, the J call TRBJ2-1; TRBD2 matches at 11 bases. The V and J ends lost 4 bases and 7 bases, in that order; junction bases with no gene match: 7. Germline values: CDR1 SGHRS, CDR2 YFSETQ. This CDR3 is 15 amino acids long. In DNA form, the CDR3 reads TGCGCCAGCAGCCCCTTAGCGGGGGGGCTTAATGAGCAGTTCTTC. Translated: CASSPLAGGLNEQFF.

The CDR3 DNA reads TGTGCCAGCAGTTTTCGCGAGACAGGGAACACTGAAGCTTTCTTT. This gives the protein CASSFRETGNTEAFF. The chain links TRBV27 to TRBJ1-1; possibly TRBD1 for D (6 bases). Germline CDR1 reads MNHEY; CDR2 reads SMNVEV (reference sequence). CDR3 length: 15 residues. V was cut by 3 bases and J by 1 base, with 12 bases left in between.